Listed below are T cell receptor beta chains from one sample, sequenced in a study of T-cell reconstitution after alpha-beta-depleted transplantation in children. TCRdb called the PCR reads again in MiXCR, with one record for every CDR3 protein. This table holds about 540,000 distinct CDR3 sequences, around 18% found once. Sample: PBMCs from the stem cell graft donor, taken from the stem cell graft. The receptors here all came from a human donor who donated a stem cell graft to a child with acute lymphoblastic leukemia. The conserved cysteine and the conserved F or W are not part of the CDR3 here. Rows may omit the clone size; those that give it use once, few, many or a size class.

j_call | v_call | clone_size | cdr3_aa
TRBJ2-1 | TRBV29-1 | - | SVAGTGVEQF
TRBJ1-1 | TRBV5-7 | - | ASSTDRQDDTEAF
TRBJ2-7 | TRBV7-9 | - | ASSPNYDEQY
TRBJ2-2 | TRBV7-3 | - | ASSPRARGPTGELF
TRBJ1-6 | TRBV5-1 | - | ASSLGQRQNSPLH
TRBJ1-1 | TRBV6-4 | - | ATSDSGGAEAF
TRBJ1-1 | TRBV4-1 | once | ASSQWTGASNTEAF
TRBJ2-7 | TRBV6-1 | few | ASNPQNGYEQY
TRBJ2-7 | TRBV13 | few | ASSPNGRLGEQY
TRBJ1-4 | TRBV24-1 | few | ASPLPGLDYEKLF
TRBJ1-5 | TRBV5-1 | few | ASSLDPGNQPQH
TRBJ2-3 | TRBV20-1 | few | SAPHREGPDTQY
TRBJ2-1 | TRBV27 | few | ASVDSYNEQF
TRBJ2-2 | TRBV18 | - | ASSPWGQANTGELF
TRBJ2-5 | TRBV7-3 | - | ASSLGGAHQETQY
TRBJ2-7 | TRBV6-8 | - | ASIPARGLAGVGSYEQY
TRBJ1-5 | TRBV3-1 | - | ASGERGQPQH
TRBJ1-5 | TRBV20-1 | few | SARTGKPLQPQH
TRBJ2-7 | TRBV27 | few | ASSLSVGEQY
TRBJ2-7 | TRBV7-9 | few | ASSPKVGRETYEQY
TRBJ2-5 | TRBV10-3 | few | AISPLGAVSETQY
TRBJ1-2 | TRBV12-3/TRBV12-4 | few | ASSPRTGERGYT